This TCR beta chain was retrieved from a study of T cell changes during pregnancy in multiple sclerosis. TCRdb's copy holds only in-frame clones and misses some; the assay was immunoSEQ multiplex PCR. In the table there are some 36,000 clones, approximately 91% of which are singletons. The sample in question was peripheral blood, obtained in the second trimester of pregnancy. This clonotype originated in a female donor in good health, enrolled as a control in a pregnancy study.

CDR3 in amino acids: CASSFGSTGELFF. CDR3 bases: TGCGCCAGCAGCTTCGGGAGCACCGGGGAGCTGTTTTTT. J is TRBJ2-2 and V is TRBV5-1, with a tentative D call TRBD2 (6 bases). The CDR3 runs 13 residues. Per germline, CDR1 SGHRS and CDR2 YFSETQ. Trimming took 2 bases from V and 4 from J, leaving 6 bases between them.